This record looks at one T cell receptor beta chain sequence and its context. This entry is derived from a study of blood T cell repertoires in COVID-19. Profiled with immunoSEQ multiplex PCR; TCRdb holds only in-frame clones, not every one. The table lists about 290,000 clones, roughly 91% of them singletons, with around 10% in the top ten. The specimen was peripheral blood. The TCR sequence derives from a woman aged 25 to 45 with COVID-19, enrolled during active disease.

This chain's CDR3 is CSVATNSPGLGNTIYF. DNA for the CDR3: TGCAGCGTTGCGACGAATTCCCCGGGACTTGGAAACACCATATATTTT. The rearrangement uses TRBV29-1 and TRBJ1-3, with D possibly TRBD1 on 5 matching bases. This CDR3 is 16 amino acids long. Between the trimmed V and J ends, which lost 4 bases and 3 bases, there was a span of 19 bases. Per the germline V gene, CDR1 is SQVTM and CDR2 is ANQGSEA.